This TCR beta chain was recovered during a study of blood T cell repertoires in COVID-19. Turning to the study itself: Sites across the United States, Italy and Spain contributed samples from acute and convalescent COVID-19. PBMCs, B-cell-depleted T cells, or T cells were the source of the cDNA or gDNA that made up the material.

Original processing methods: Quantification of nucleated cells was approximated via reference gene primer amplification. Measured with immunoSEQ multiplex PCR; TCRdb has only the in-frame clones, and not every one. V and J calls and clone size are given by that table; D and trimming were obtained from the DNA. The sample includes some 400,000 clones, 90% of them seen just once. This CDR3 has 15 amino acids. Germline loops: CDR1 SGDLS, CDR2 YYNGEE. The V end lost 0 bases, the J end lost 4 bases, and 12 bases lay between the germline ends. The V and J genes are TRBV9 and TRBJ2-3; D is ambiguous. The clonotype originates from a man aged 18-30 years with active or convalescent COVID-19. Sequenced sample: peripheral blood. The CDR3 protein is CASSVGGAVADTQYF. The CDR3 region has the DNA TGTGCCAGCAGCGTAGGAGGCGCGGTAGCAGATACGCAGTATTTT.